The 26 T cell receptor beta chains listed next were all sequenced from one sample in a study of control samples from healthy donors and cancer patients. Some clones are missing from TCRdb's copy, which holds only in-frame ones; the method was immunoSEQ multiplex PCR. The data hold about 150,000 clones, with 91% observed a single time. The sequencing input was blood. These receptors all stem from a middle-aged woman in good health.

This clone was seen a handful of times. The chain combines TRBV5-1 with TRBJ1-6; weak D call: TRBD1 (6 bases). This CDR3 has 16 amino acids. Trimming cost V 0 bases and J 7 bases, with 14 bases left between them. From germline, CDR1 is SGHRS and CDR2 YFSETQ. This chain's CDR3 is CASSLGTESQNSPLHF. For the CDR3, the DNA is TGCGCCAGCAGCTTGGGGACAGAGTCTCAGAATTCACCCCTCCACTTT.

This rearrangement joins TRBV28 to TRBJ1-1; D is undetermined. The CDR3 runs to 13 residues. V lost 5 bases and J lost 6, with 13 bases in between. Germline V gene data show CDR1 as MDHEN and CDR2 as SYDVKM. The CDR3, as DNA: TGTGCCAGCAGTCTCCCCCCAGGACCTGAAGCTTTCTTT. This codes for CASSLPPGPEAFF.

The J gene is TRBJ2-3, the V gene TRBV18, with a tentative D call TRBD1 (5 bases). CDR3 length: 17 amino acids. Germline loops: CDR1 KGHSH, CDR2 LQKENI. V was shortened by 0 bases and J by 0 bases, with 13 bases between the two germline ends. CDR3 DNA sequence: TGTGCCAGCTCACCACCTAACAGGTTCTCTAGCACAGATACGCAGTATTTT. This gives the protein CASSPPNRFSSTDTQYF. Complete variable domain (other parts from reference TRBV18 and TRBJ2-3): NAGVMQNPRHLVRRRGQEARLRCSPMKGHSHVYWYRQLPEEGLKFMVYLQKENIIDESGMPKERFSAEFPKEGPSILRIQQVVRGDSAAYFCASSPPNRFSSTDTQYFGPGTRLTVL.

V and J are TRBV24-1 and TRBJ1-5; D ambiguous. This CDR3 is built from 14 residues. The germline gives CDR1 KGHDR, CDR2 SFDVKD. Trimming took off 4 bases at V and 3 bases at J, with 9 bases between the two ends. This CDR3 is CATSEGFTNQPQHF. In DNA, the CDR3 is TGTGCCACCAGTGAGGGGTTTACCAATCAGCCCCAGCATTTT.

CDR3 amino acids: CASSLPGLAVTDTQYF. The CDR3 bases are TGTGCCAGCAGCTTACCGGGACTAGCGGTCACAGATACGCAGTATTTT. The chain is built from TRBV7-2 and TRBJ2-3; 11 bases are a match to TRBD2. The CDR3 is 16 amino acids. CDR1 and CDR2 from the germline V gene are SGHTA and FQGNSA. V lost 2 bases, J lost 2 bases, and 3 bases stayed unmatched.

This chain connects TRBV3-1 (or the pseudogene TRBV3-2) to TRBJ2-2, with 10 positions matching TRBD2. Per germline, CDR1 LGHDT and CDR2 YNNKEL (reference sequence). The CDR3 has 19 amino acids. The trim removed 1 base at V and 2 bases at J, leaving 10 bases unmatched. Here the CDR3 DNA reads TGTGCCAGCAGCCAAGGGGCTAGCGGGGGCAACATTAACACCGGGGAGCTGTTTTTT. Amino acid sequence: CASSQGASGGNINTGELFF.

This chain joins TRBV27 and TRBJ1-1, with 8 bases matching TRBD1. Germline loops: CDR1 MNHEY, CDR2 SMNVEV (reference sequence). J was trimmed by 4 bases and V by 4 bases; bases with no gene match: 8. The CDR3 loop spans 15 amino acids. The CDR3 loop is CASSSITGGRTEAFF. As DNA, the CDR3 is TGTGCCAGCAGTTCCATTACAGGGGGACGCACTGAAGCTTTCTTT.

The chain carries TRBV7-2 and TRBJ1-1; D not resolved. The length of the CDR3 is 13 residues. Per germline, CDR1 SGHTA and CDR2 FQGNSA. With 4 bases removed from V and 0 bases from J, the gap between germline ends came to 6 bases. This CDR3 reads CASSSPMNTEAFF. CDR3 DNA sequence: TGTGCCAGCAGCTCGCCCATGAACACTGAAGCTTTCTTT. Drawing the rest from reference TRBV7-2 and TRBJ1-1, the complete variable domain is GAGVSQSPSNKVTEKGKDVELRCDPISGHTALYWYRQSLGQGLEFLIYFQGNSAPDKSGLPSDRFSAERTGGSVSTLTIQRTQQEDSAVYLCASSSPMNTEAFFGQGTRLTVV.

This chain joins TRBV13 and TRBJ1-1, with D uncertain. The CDR3 runs to 17 residues. Looked up from germline, CDR1 is PRHDT and CDR2 is FYEKMQ (reference sequence). The V end lost 0 bases, the J end lost 5 bases, and 19 bases lay between the germline ends. CDR3 protein: CASSLGRFEFDATEAFF. For the CDR3, the DNA is TGTGCCAGCAGCTTAGGCCGCTTTGAGTTTGATGCGACTGAAGCTTTCTTT.

CDR3 protein: CATLIGSNNSPLHF. For the CDR3, the DNA is TGTGCCACCCTAATAGGCTCGAATAATTCACCCCTCCACTTT. V usage is TRBV7-8 and J usage is TRBJ1-6; D call uncertain. From germline, CDR1 is SGHVS and CDR2 FQNEAQ. This CDR3 comprises 14 residues. The germline V and J ends were trimmed by 10 bases and 5 bases, with 15 bases remaining between them.

The CDR3 region has the DNA TGTGCCAGCAGTGAACAAAAGAATAACAGGCTCATAGGAGGCTACACCTTC. Its translation: CASSEQKNNRLIGGYTF. The rearrangement joins TRBV6-1 to TRBJ1-2; weak D call: TRBD1 (5 bases). Trimming left V 2 bases short and J 8 bases short, with 24 bases between. The CDR3 totals 17 residues. Germline V CDR1 and CDR2: MNHNS, SASEGT.

The chain couples TRBV7-8 to TRBJ1-1; D is unclear. V shed 3 bases and J shed 2 bases, with 7 bases lying between them. This CDR3 is built from 13 residues. CDR1 and CDR2 (germline): SGHVS, FQNEAQ. This CDR3 reads CASSFNINTEAFF. In DNA, the CDR3 is TGTGCCAGCAGCTTTAACATAAACACTGAAGCTTTCTTT.

This clone was found once. The V call is TRBV19, the J call TRBJ2-3; 10 nucleotides match TRBD2. CDR3 length equals 17 residues. Trimming cost V 9 bases and J 3 bases; bases outside gene matches: 15. Germline loops: CDR1 LNHDA, CDR2 SQIVND (reference sequence). CDR3 sequence reads: CASSTASGGAETDTQYF. CDR3 coding DNA: TGTGCCAGCTCAACCGCCAGCGGGGGGGCCGAGACAGATACGCAGTATTTT.

This sequence joins TRBV5-6 and TRBJ1-2; the D is unclear. The CDR3 totals 16 residues. V was trimmed by 0 bases and J by 3 bases, leaving 15 bases between them. Germline CDR1 reads SGHDT; CDR2 reads YYEEEE. CDR3 in amino acids: CASSLEEGKIYYGYTF. CDR3 nucleotides: TGTGCCAGCAGCTTGGAAGAAGGGAAGATTTACTATGGCTACACCTTC.

The rearrangement links TRBV5-1 to TRBJ1-4; 7 bases align to TRBD1. There are 16 residues in the CDR3. Germline values: CDR1 SGHRS, CDR2 YFSETQ. With 0 bases clipped from V and 6 bases from J, the junction kept 8 bases outside the gene matches. Here the CDR3 DNA reads TGCGCCAGCAGCTTGGGGGGTGGCGACAGGGATGAAAAACTGTTTTTT. It translates to CASSLGGGDRDEKLFF.

The rearrangement uses TRBV12-3 or TRBV12-4 and TRBJ1-1; no reliable D call. The CDR3 consists of 11 residues. Trimming pared 7 bases from V and 5 bases from J, leaving 8 bases between. The CDR3 DNA sequence: TGTGCCAGCAAGGGAGGGACTGAAGCTTTCTTT. Amino acid sequence: CASKGGTEAFF.

The chain carries TRBV5-4 and TRBJ2-2; no reliable D call. V was trimmed by 4 bases and J by 6 bases, leaving 7 bases between them. CDR1 SGHNT and CDR2 YYREEE come from the germline V gene (reference sequence). The CDR3 has 12 amino acids. The CDR3 spells CASSAPSGELFF. The CDR3 DNA sequence: TGTGCCAGCAGCGCTCCGTCCGGGGAGCTGTTTTTT.

The chain recombines TRBV18 with TRBJ2-1; D perhaps matches TRBD2 (6 bases). The germline gives CDR1 KGHSH, CDR2 LQKENI. This CDR3 is built from 15 residues. Trimming cost V 3 bases and J 8 bases, with 17 bases left between them. CDR3 DNA: TGTGCCAGCTCACCGCCCCCCGGGACTTCGGATGAGCAGTTCTTC. This encodes CASSPPPGTSDEQFF.

V usage is TRBV2 and J usage is TRBJ2-7, with TRBD2 as a possible D gene (6 bases). The V end was cut by 7 bases, the J end by 3 bases, with 19 bases between. The germline CDR1 and CDR2 sequences are SNHLY and FYNNEI. The CDR3 extends over 15 amino acids. The CDR3 protein is CASMHFGGRIYEQYF. The CDR3 DNA sequence: TGTGCCAGCATGCATTTCGGGGGACGGATCTACGAGCAGTACTTC. Using reference TRBV2 and TRBJ2-7 for the parts outside the CDR3, the full variable domain is EPEVTQTPSHQVTQMGQEVILRCVPISNHLYFYWYRQILGQKVEFLVSFYNNEISEKSEIFDDQFSVERPDGSNFTLKIRSTKLEDSAMYFCASMHFGGRIYEQYFGPGTRLTVT.

A word on this clone: In the same sample, other DNA sequences code for this CDR3. The V call is TRBV12-3 or TRBV12-4, the J call TRBJ2-3; no clear D. CDR3 length: 12 amino acids. With 5 bases removed from V and 1 base from J, the gap between germline ends came to 4 bases. CDR3 nucleotide sequence: TGTGCCAGCAGTCGGGGCACAGATACGCAGTATTTT. Residues: CASSRGTDTQYF.

The gene calls are TRBV18 and TRBJ1-5; no reliable D call. This CDR3 contains 14 residues. The V and J ends lost 5 bases and 5 bases respectively, with 13 bases between them. Germline V gene sequence: CDR1 KGHSH, CDR2 LQKENI. The CDR3 spells CASSSYGKDQPQHF. The CDR3 region has the DNA TGTGCCAGCTCAAGTTACGGGAAGGATCAGCCCCAGCATTTT.

The genes are TRBV7-8 and TRBJ1-5, with 10 bases identical to TRBD1. CDR1 and CDR2 from the germline V gene are SGHVS and FQNEAQ. Trimming at V came to 5 bases and at J to 4 bases, leaving 2 bases not matched to a gene. The CDR3 is made up of 14 amino acids. The CDR3 DNA is TGTGCCAGCAGCGCGGGACAGGGGAATCAGCCCCAGCATTTT. Its translation is CASSAGQGNQPQHF.

As to this clone: This sample also contains other DNA sequences that code for the same CDR3. V and J are TRBV7-9 and TRBJ1-1; a possible D gene is TRBD1 (6 bases). Germline CDR1 reads SEHNR; CDR2 reads FQNEAQ (reference sequence). The CDR3 loop spans 13 amino acids. Trimming cost V 3 bases and J 1 base, with 6 bases left between them. The CDR3 protein is CASSLTGNTEAFF. The CDR3 DNA reads TGTGCCAGCAGCTTGACAGGGAACACTGAAGCTTTCTTT.

The V gene is TRBV5-1, the J gene TRBJ2-1; possibly TRBD2 for D (6 bases). The germline V gene encodes CDR1 SGHRS and CDR2 YFSETQ. The CDR3 runs to 16 residues. Trimming shortened V by 0 bases and J by 6 bases, and 16 bases separated the two germline ends. The CDR3 loop is CASSLAGTSIPNEQFF. The CDR3 DNA follows: TGCGCCAGCAGCTTGGCCGGGACTTCGATCCCCAATGAGCAGTTCTTC.

The CDR3 DNA follows: TGTGCCAGCAGTCCACTGACAGGGAATAATGGAAACACCATATATTTT. Its protein is CASSPLTGNNGNTIYF. This chain uses TRBV27 with TRBJ1-3; 7 positions agree with TRBD1. Germline V CDR1 and CDR2: MNHEY, SMNVEV (reference sequence). The CDR3 runs 16 residues. Trimming at V came to 5 bases and at J to 3 bases, leaving 10 bases not matched to a gene.

This clone was seen only a few times. The chain uses TRBV5-1 and TRBJ2-7; D perhaps matches TRBD1 (6 bases). Germline values: CDR1 SGHRS, CDR2 YFSETQ. This CDR3 comprises 16 residues. V was pared by 4 bases and J by 3 bases, with 20 bases between. The CDR3 nucleotides read TGCGCCAGCAGCACACAGGGTAGCCCCGACCGCTACGAGCAGTACTTC. This codes for CASSTQGSPDRYEQYF.